This T cell receptor beta chain is drawn from a study of cytomegalovirus exposure and HLA in healthy donors. Study-level points and caveats: In vitro checks showed that a few CMV-associated chains really do target CMV antigens. Some public TCRs appeared in many individuals, while most sequences were rare.

Germline trimming cut 2 bases from V and 6 bases from J; bases unmatched to any gene: 5. CDR1 and CDR2 from the germline V gene are SGHTA and FQGTGA. This CDR3 comprises 14 residues. Profiling relied on immunoSEQ multiplex PCR, and the TCRdb table lists in-frame clones only, not all of them. The sample includes about 180,000 clones, roughly 86% of them seen just once. The donors formed part of the roughly 120-subject validation cohort, distinct from the roughly 700-subject first cohort. Worth noting for this clone: Its cognate antigen is unknown.

The sample comprised PBMCs. This clonotype was sampled from a man aged 18-30 years in good health and CMV-seropositive. The rearrangement uses TRBV7-3 and TRBJ1-1; 8 bases agree with TRBD1. The CDR3 loop reads CASSLAGGHPEAFF. CDR3 DNA: TGTGCCAGCAGCTTAGCAGGGGGCCACCCTGAAGCTTTCTTT.